Listed below are T cell receptor beta chains from one sample, sequenced in a study of T cell changes during pregnancy in multiple sclerosis. The table came from immunoSEQ multiplex PCR; TCRdb's copy has only in-frame clones and leaves some out. Here the sample spans thousands of clones, 70% to 85% being singletons. Here the sequenced sample was CD8+ T cells from peripheral blood mononuclear cells, taken in the second trimester of pregnancy. These receptors originate from a female donor in good health, enrolled as a control in a pregnancy study. Both conserved end residues are trimmed from each CDR3. Each record gives: V gene, clone size, J gene, CDR3 protein. Part of the rows lack a size; the others show once, few, many or a class for expanded clones.

TRBV6-6	.	TRBJ2-6	ATGQSSGANVLT
TRBV7-3	.	TRBJ2-6	ASAGYPSGANVLT
TRBV7-8	once	TRBJ1-1	ASSLRGGEAF
TRBV5-4	once	TRBJ1-1	ASGKQGENTEAF
TRBV19	.	TRBJ1-3	ASSTGFTLSGNTIY
TRBV4-2	.	.	ASSQEGGGASYEQY
TRBV6-4	.	TRBJ2-1	ASSDGGENGEQF
TRBV19	once	TRBJ1-2	ASARTEVYGYT
TRBV9	.	TRBJ1-1	ASSATAWDSGTEAF
TRBV7-7	.	TRBJ2-5	ASSYGRGLQTQY